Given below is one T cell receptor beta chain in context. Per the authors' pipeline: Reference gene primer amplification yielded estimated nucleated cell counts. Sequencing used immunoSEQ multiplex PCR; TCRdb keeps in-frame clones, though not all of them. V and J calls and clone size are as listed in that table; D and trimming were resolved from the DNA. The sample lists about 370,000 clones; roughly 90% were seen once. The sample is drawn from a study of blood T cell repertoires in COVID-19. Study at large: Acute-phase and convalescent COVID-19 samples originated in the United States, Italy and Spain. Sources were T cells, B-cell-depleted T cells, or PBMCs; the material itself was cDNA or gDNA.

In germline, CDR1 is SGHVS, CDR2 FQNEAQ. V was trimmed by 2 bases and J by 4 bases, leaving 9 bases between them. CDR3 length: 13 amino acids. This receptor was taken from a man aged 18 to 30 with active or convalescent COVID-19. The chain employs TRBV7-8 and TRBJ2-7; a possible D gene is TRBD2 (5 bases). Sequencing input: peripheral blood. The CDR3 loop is CASSLPGEYEQYF. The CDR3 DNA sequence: TGTGCCAGCAGCTTACCTGGGGAGTACGAGCAGTACTTC.